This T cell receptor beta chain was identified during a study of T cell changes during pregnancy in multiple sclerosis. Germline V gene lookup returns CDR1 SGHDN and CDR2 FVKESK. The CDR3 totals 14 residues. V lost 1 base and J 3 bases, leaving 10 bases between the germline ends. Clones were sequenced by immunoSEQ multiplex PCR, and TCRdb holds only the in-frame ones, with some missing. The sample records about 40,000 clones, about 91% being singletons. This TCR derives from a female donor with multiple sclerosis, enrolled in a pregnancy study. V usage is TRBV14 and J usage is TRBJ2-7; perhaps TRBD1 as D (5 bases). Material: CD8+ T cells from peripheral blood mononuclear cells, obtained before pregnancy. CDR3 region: CASSQVDTFYEQYF. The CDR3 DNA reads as TGTGCCAGCAGCCAAGTGGACACATTCTACGAGCAGTACTTC.